This T cell receptor beta chain was captured in a study of blood T cell repertoires in COVID-19. The V gene lost 2 bases and the J gene lost 8 bases, with 18 bases spanning the gap. The CDR3 sequence is 15 residues long. The germline V gene encodes CDR1 SEHNR and CDR2 FQNEAQ (reference sequence). Using immunoSEQ multiplex PCR, the repertoire was profiled, and TCRdb retains in-frame clones only, with some absent. The sample carries some 120,000 clones, approximately 90% recorded once. The receptor was isolated from a human donor with active COVID-19. The donor label of this sample is uncertain. The sequencing sample was made of peripheral blood. The V gene is TRBV7-9, the J gene TRBJ1-2; no firm D call. DNA of the CDR3: TGTGCCAGCAGCTTATCCGGGAGCATCTGGAGAGGCTACACCTTC. Translation gives CASSLSGSIWRGYTF.